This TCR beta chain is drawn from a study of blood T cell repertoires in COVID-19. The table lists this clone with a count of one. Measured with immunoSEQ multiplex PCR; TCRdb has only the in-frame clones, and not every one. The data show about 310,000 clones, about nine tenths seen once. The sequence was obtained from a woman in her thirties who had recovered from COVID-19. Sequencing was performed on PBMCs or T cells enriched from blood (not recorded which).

The CDR3 DNA sequence: TGTGCCAGCAGCATCGGACAGGACACAGATACGCAGTATTTT. Translating gives CASSIGQDTDTQYF. This chain joins TRBV7-3 and TRBJ2-3, with 7 positions matching TRBD1. V shed 5 bases and J 2 bases; nucleotides not matched to a gene: 4. Germline V CDR1 and CDR2: SGHTA, FQGTGA. This CDR3 region has 14 residues.